Listed below are T cell receptor beta chains from one sample, sequenced in a study of T cells in tumors after PD-1 blockade. Data came from immunoSEQ multiplex PCR; TCRdb stores just in-frame clones and leaves some out. The data contain approximately 47,000 clones, more than 65% of them singletons. The specimen was PBMCs, collected before anti-PD-1 therapy. The receptors come from a human donor with advanced basal cell or squamous cell carcinoma (not recorded which). CDR3s include the opening cysteine and the closing phenylalanine or tryptophan. D genes are given only for firm matches. Size values are once, few and many counts, or a class for expanded clones, and some rows have none.

J gene,D gene,V gene,clone size,CDR3 protein,CDR3 DNA
TRBJ1-4,NA,TRBV7-9,NA,CASSSKEKLFF,TGTGCCAGCAGTTCGAAGGAAAAACTGTTTTTT
TRBJ2-1,NA,TRBV7-3,NA,CASSLFGQRNEQFF,TGTGCCAGCAGCTTATTTGGTCAGCGGAATGAGCAGTTCTTC
TRBJ2-5,TRBD1,TRBV18,few,CASSPNQGAGETQYF,TGTGCCAGCTCACCCAATCAGGGGGCTGGGGAGACCCAGTACTTC
TRBJ1-6,TRBD1,TRBV6-5,NA,CASSSRTGHNSPLHF,TGTGCCAGCAGTTCTCGGACAGGCCATAATTCACCCCTCCACTTT
TRBJ1-1,TRBD1,TRBV27,NA,CASRLGQSNTEAFF,TGTGCCAGCAGATTGGGACAGTCGAACACTGAAGCTTTCTTT
TRBJ2-3,NA,TRBV6-2/TRBV6-3,NA,CASSYSTTSGAGTDTQYF,TGTGCCAGCAGTTACTCGACGACGTCGGGAGCGGGTACAGATACGCAGTATTTT
TRBJ2-2,TRBD2,TRBV27,NA,CASKVAGGLGGELFF,TGTGCCAGCAAGGTAGCGGGGGGGCTCGGCGGGGAGCTGTTTTTT
TRBJ1-5,NA,TRBV19,NA,CASRPGVSNQPQHF,TGTGCCAGTAGACCGGGAGTCAGCAATCAGCCCCAGCATTTT
TRBJ1-1,NA,TRBV11-3,NA,CASSLGTAHAFF,TGTGCCAGCAGCTTAGGAACGGCGCACGCTTTCTTT
TRBJ1-2,NA,TRBV3-1/TRBV3-2,few,CASSRTSGAGDYGYTF,TGTGCCAGCAGCCGAACATCAGGGGCCGGGGACTATGGCTACACCTTC
TRBJ2-7,TRBD2,TRBV5-1,once,CASSLESSGVYEQYF,TGCGCCAGCAGCTTAGAGTCTAGCGGGGTGTACGAGCAGTACTTC
TRBJ2-4,NA,TRBV19,once,CASSLTLLAKNIQYF,TGTGCCAGTAGTCTCACACTGCTAGCCAAAAACATTCAGTACTTC
TRBJ1-1,NA,TRBV18,NA,CASSHPGITEAFF,TGTGCCAGCTCACACCCAGGGATCACTGAAGCTTTCTTT
TRBJ1-4,TRBD1,TRBV28,NA,CASSLVTGDEKLFF,TGTGCCAGCAGCCTGGTGACAGGGGATGAAAAACTGTTTTTT
TRBJ2-5,TRBD1,TRBV10-1,NA,CASSDRGQETQYF,TGCGCCAGCAGTGACAGGGGGCAAGAGACCCAGTACTTC
TRBJ2-2,NA,TRBV6-5,NA,CASSRGTGELFF,TGTGCCAGCAGCCGCGGCACCGGGGAGCTGTTTTTT
TRBJ2-7,TRBD1,TRBV7-9,NA,CASRPRDRDLSYEQYF,TGTGCCAGCAGACCTCGGGACAGGGATCTTTCCTACGAGCAGTACTTC
TRBJ2-1,NA,TRBV5-1,NA,CASSLGHSSYNEQFF,TGCGCCAGCAGCTTGGGCCATAGCTCCTACAATGAGCAGTTCTTC
TRBJ1-4,NA,TRBV3-1/TRBV3-2,NA,CASSQVFTGREKLFF,TGTGCCAGCAGCCAAGTTTTCACAGGGCGTGAAAAACTGTTTTTT
TRBJ2-7,NA,TRBV2,NA,CASMRGGSSYEQYF,TGTGCCAGCATGAGGGGCGGTAGCTCCTACGAGCAGTACTTC
TRBJ1-1,NA,TRBV19,NA,CASSMTRYLEAFF,TGTGCCAGTAGTATGACCAGGTATCTGGAAGCTTTCTTT
TRBJ2-1,TRBD2,TRBV19,NA,CATRQGAGGSYNEQFF,TGTGCCACCCGACAAGGGGCGGGAGGCTCCTACAATGAGCAGTTCTTC